This T cell receptor beta chain appears in the sequencing data of a study of T cells in Graves' hyperthyroidism and ophthalmopathy. From RNA transcripts, TCR beta CDR3 regions were amplified. When the TCR CDR3 underwent first-round RT-PCR, the HTBI primer set was used. Each CDR3 protein is one row after TCRdb ran MiXCR on the multiplex PCR reads. This table holds hundreds of thousands of distinct CDR3 sequences, about a sixth found once. Patients aged 18 to 65 had newly diagnosed hyperthyroidism of under 2 months' duration. Germline V gene data show CDR1 as LGHNA and CDR2 as YSLEER. There are 17 residues in the CDR3. Trimming took off 5 bases at V and 0 bases at J, with 17 bases between the two ends.

Source material: blood. The chain links TRBV4-3 to TRBJ2-1; D possibly matches TRBD1 or TRBD2 (6 bases each). The receptor was derived from a woman between 25 and 40 years old with Graves' hyperthyroidism. Here the CDR3 reads CASSSGDWYSSYNEQFF. The CDR3 DNA follows: TGCGCCAGCAGCTCAGGGGACTGGTATTCCTCCTACAATGAGCAGTTCTTC.